This entry lists 21 T cell receptor beta chains sequenced from one sample in a study of cytomegalovirus exposure and HLA in healthy donors. The PCR employed 60 Vbeta primers together with 13 Jbeta primers. The table came from immunoSEQ multiplex PCR; TCRdb's copy has only in-frame clones and leaves some out. Counted here are around 80,000 clones, 78% occurring once; the ten biggest clones make up 5.9%. Sequences were obtained from PBMCs. The source is a young man in good health and CMV-seropositive.

The chain links TRBV29-1 to TRBJ2-3; TRBD2 matches at 10 bases. V lost 6 bases to trimming and J lost 6 bases; unmatched junction nucleotides: 9. In germline, CDR1 is SQVTM, CDR2 ANQGSEA. The CDR3 is made up of 14 amino acids. The CDR3 loop reads CSVSSGRLADTQYF. The CDR3 DNA reads as TGCAGCGTCTCTAGCGGGAGACTGGCCGATACGCAGTATTTT.

This chain uses TRBV11-2 with TRBJ2-2; perhaps TRBD1 as D (6 bases). Deletions cut 6 bases from V and 3 bases from J, with 20 bases between. CDR3 size: 17 residues. In germline, CDR1 is SGHAT, CDR2 FQNNGV. This chain's CDR3 is CASRTTRGLRDTGELFF. The CDR3, as DNA: TGTGCCAGCAGGACCACCAGGGGCCTCCGGGACACCGGGGAGCTGTTTTTT.

This chain connects TRBV11-2 to TRBJ1-3, with a possible D match to TRBD1 (6 bases). The CDR3 sequence is 16 residues long. Germline assignment: CDR1 SGHAT and CDR2 FQNNGV. Trimming pared 0 bases from V and 2 bases from J, leaving 11 bases between. In DNA, the CDR3 is TGTGCCAGCAGCTTAGATCATGGGGGCCCTGGAAACACCATATATTTT. Translation: CASSLDHGGPGNTIYF. Variable domain in full (rest from reference TRBV11-2 and TRBJ1-3): EAGVAQSPRYKIIEKRQSVAFWCNPISGHATLYWYQQILGQGPKLLIQFQNNGVVDDSQLPKDRFSAERLKGVDSTLKIQPAKLEDSAVYLCASSLDHGGPGNTIYFGEGSWLTVV.

The chain is built from TRBV25-1 and TRBJ1-6; D is unresolved. Germline lookup yields CDR1 MGHDK and CDR2 SYGVNS. V was clipped by 7 bases and J by 5 bases, with 18 bases between them. The CDR3 consists of 16 residues. The chain's CDR3 is CASNSLTADDNSPLHF. DNA for the CDR3: TGTGCCAGCAACAGCCTTACGGCCGACGATAATTCACCCCTCCACTTT.

The chain couples TRBV4-1 to TRBJ2-5, with 7 bases fitting TRBD1. Germline V gene lookup returns CDR1 MGHRA and CDR2 YSYEKL. The CDR3 spans 16 residues. Losses at the gene ends were 2 bases for V and 5 bases for J; bases not matched to a gene: 11. CDR3 in amino acids: CASSQFRTGTGETQYF. CDR3 sequence (DNA): TGCGCCAGCAGCCAATTCCGGACAGGAACCGGGGAGACCCAGTACTTC.

The V gene is TRBV19, the J gene TRBJ2-5; a possible D gene is TRBD1 (5 bases). The germline V gene has CDR1 LNHDA and CDR2 SQIVND (reference sequence). V was trimmed by 3 bases and J by 2 bases, leaving 7 bases between them. The CDR3 sequence is 13 residues long. In DNA form, the CDR3 reads TGTGCCAGTAGTATCAGGGAACAAGAGACCCAGTACTTC. Its protein product is CASSIREQETQYF.

A few counts support this clone. The chain joins TRBV25-1 to TRBJ1-3, with D maybe TRBD1 (6 bases). The CDR3 consists of 15 residues. The V end lost 2 bases, the J end lost 8 bases, and 16 bases lay between the germline ends. The germline gives CDR1 MGHDK, CDR2 SYGVNS. CDR3 coding DNA: TGTGCCAGCAGTGAAGTCAAGGGGGTAGTAGACACCATATATTTT. This gives the protein CASSEVKGVVDTIYF.

The chain couples TRBV5-1 to TRBJ1-4; D not certain. The CDR3 consists of 14 residues. Trimming shortened V by 6 bases and J by 12 bases, and 21 bases separated the two germline ends. Per germline, CDR1 SGHRS and CDR2 YFSETQ. CDR3 nucleotides: TGCGCCAGCACCCTAGGCGGGTCCTTCGATCAACTGTTTTTT. Its protein is CASTLGGSFDQLFF.

The chain combines TRBV29-1 with TRBJ1-2, with D perhaps TRBD1 (5 bases). Trimming removed 7 bases at V and 4 bases at J, with 10 bases between. The CDR3 extends over 11 amino acids. CDR1 SQVTM and CDR2 ANQGSEA come from the germline V gene. CDR3: CSAGHLYGYTF. The CDR3 nucleotides are TGCAGCGCCGGACACCTCTATGGCTACACCTTC.

As DNA, the CDR3 is TGTGCCAGCAGCCAAGATGGGGCGAGACACTATGGCTACACCTTC. It specifies CASSQDGARHYGYTF. The J gene is TRBJ1-2, the V gene TRBV4-2; possibly TRBD1 for D (5 bases). The length of the CDR3 is 15 residues. Trimming removed 0 bases from V and 3 bases from J, with 11 bases in between. Germline-derived CDR1 and CDR2 are LGHNA and YNFKEQ.

This clone was detected only once. The chain employs TRBV2 and TRBJ1-5, with 7 bases lining up with TRBD1. The CDR3 runs 13 residues. The V gene end was trimmed by 6 bases and the J gene end by 7 bases; junction bases not matched to a gene: 6. Germline V CDR1 and CDR2: SNHLY, FYNNEI. As DNA, the CDR3 is TGTGCCAGCAGCGGACAGGAAGGACAGCCCCAGCATTTT. Amino acid sequence: CASSGQEGQPQHF.

The chain recombines TRBV9 with TRBJ2-7; 7 nucleotides agree with TRBD1. This CDR3 region has 13 residues. Germline CDR1 and CDR2: SGDLS and YYNGEE. V gave up 4 bases and J gave up 2 bases; unmatched junction bases: 3. The CDR3 loop reads CASSSQGAYEQYF. The CDR3 DNA follows: TGTGCCAGCAGCTCCCAGGGGGCCTACGAGCAGTACTTC.

The V call is TRBV29-1, the J call TRBJ2-7; 7 bases line up with TRBD2. V shed 4 bases and J 6 bases; nucleotides not matched to a gene: 12. The CDR3 spans 14 residues. Looked up from germline, CDR1 is SQVTM and CDR2 is ANQGSEA. The CDR3 spells CSVVRAGRRSEQYF. Here the CDR3 DNA reads TGCAGCGTTGTTCGAGCGGGACGACGAAGCGAGCAGTACTTC.

The count of this clone is one. V usage is TRBV25-1 and J usage is TRBJ1-4; a weak D match, TRBD1 (5 bases). Germline V gene sequence: CDR1 MGHDK, CDR2 SYGVNS. V lost 6 bases, J lost 0 bases, and 8 bases lay in between. This CDR3 spans 14 amino acids. DNA of the CDR3: TGTGCCAGCAGGGGGCCTCCAACTAATGAAAAACTGTTTTTT. It codes for CASRGPPTNEKLFF.

The chain uses TRBV5-8 and TRBJ1-5; D uncertain. V lost 0 bases to trimming and J lost 12 bases, with 4 bases between them. The V gene's germline CDR1 is SGHTS and CDR2 YDEGEE. The CDR3 extends over 10 amino acids. This CDR3 is CASSLGLQHF. The CDR3 coding sequence is TGTGCCAGCAGCTTGGGGCTCCAGCATTTT.

The J gene is TRBJ1-2, the V gene TRBV5-4; 7 positions match TRBD1. The CDR3 covers 17 residues. Germline assignment: CDR1 SGHNT and CDR2 YYREEE (reference sequence). The ends lost 2 bases at V and 6 bases at J; junction bases unmatched: 16. CDR3 in DNA: TGTGCCAGCAGCTTACTAACAGGGGTCGGTCCCAAAAATGGCTACACCTTC. Protein sequence: CASSLLTGVGPKNGYTF.

This chain joins TRBV19 and TRBJ2-1; no firm D call. CDR3 size: 12 residues. Trimming cost V 8 bases and J 5 bases, with 10 bases left between them. Looked up from germline, CDR1 is LNHDA and CDR2 is SQIVND (reference sequence). CDR3: CASLQPNNEQFF. The CDR3, as DNA: TGTGCCAGTTTACAGCCCAACAATGAGCAGTTCTTC. Looking up the rest from reference TRBV19 and TRBJ2-1 gives the full variable domain: DGGITQSPKYLFRKEGQNVTLSCEQNLNHDAMYWYRQDPGQGLRLIYYSQIVNDFQKGDIAEGYSVSREKKESFPLTVTSAQKNPTAFYLCASLQPNNEQFFGPGTRLTVL.

This chain uses TRBV28 with TRBJ1-2, with unresolved D. The CDR3 is 16 amino acids. V lost 6 bases and J 3 bases, leaving 20 bases between the germline ends. CDR1 and CDR2 from the germline V gene are MDHEN and SYDVKM. CDR3: CASRPPQRALYYGYTF. CDR3 DNA sequence: TGTGCCAGCAGGCCTCCACAGAGGGCACTTTACTATGGCTACACCTTC.

This clone was counted only a few times. The junction shows a germline mismatch at one end, possibly a read error. This CDR3 reads CASSLSERTEAFF. The CDR3 coding sequence is TGTGCTAGCAGCTTATCGGAGAGGACTGAAGCTTTCTTT. This chain connects TRBV7-7 to TRBJ1-1; D is uncertain. Germline CDR1 reads SSHAT; CDR2 reads FNYEAQ (reference sequence). The CDR3 spans 13 residues.

CDR3 sequence: CASSEARRQGLLEQYF. The CDR3 DNA reads as TGTGCCAGCAGTGAAGCGAGACGACAGGGTCTTCTCGAGCAGTACTTC. V and J are TRBV6-1 and TRBJ2-7; 7 positions agree with TRBD1. After removal of 0 bases from V and 6 bases from J, the junction contained 11 bases not matched to a gene. The CDR3 extends over 16 amino acids. Per the germline V gene, CDR1 is MNHNS and CDR2 is SASEGT.

To note about this clone: One junction end disagrees with the germline gene, perhaps due to a read error. The rearrangement uses TRBV20-1 and TRBJ2-1; D gene ambiguous. Per the germline V gene, CDR1 is DFQATT and CDR2 is SNEGSKA (reference sequence). The CDR3 sequence is 9 residues long. The CDR3 sequence is CSARGPQIF. CDR3 DNA sequence: TGCAGTGCTAGAGGCCCCCAGATCTTC.